Listed below are T cell receptor beta chains from one sample, sequenced in a study of blood T cell repertoires in COVID-19. Sequencing was performed with immunoSEQ multiplex PCR; in TCRdb, only in-frame clones are kept and a portion is missing. The sample carries a few hundred thousand clones, approximately 90% recorded once. The material sequenced was peripheral blood. Receptors were obtained from a woman aged 45-60 years with COVID-19, enrolled during active disease. Each CDR3 is given with its conserved first and last residue. The D gene is left open where the match is weak. Clone sizes are given selectively: once, few, many, or a class where the clone is expanded.

J	D	size	V	CDR3	DNA
TRBJ2-1	TRBD2	-	TRBV15	CATSRKGLAGQDNEQFF	TGTGCCACCAGCAGAAAGGGACTAGCGGGACAGGACAATGAGCAGTTCTTC
TRBJ2-5	TRBD2	once	TRBV7-8	CASSSSGSGRYQETQYF	TGTGCCAGCAGCTCTTCGGGTAGCGGGAGATACCAAGAGACCCAGTACTTC
TRBJ1-3	TRBD1	-	TRBV7-6	CASSRSFQGQGYGNTIYF	TGTGCCAGCAGCCGTAGTTTCCAGGGACAGGGTTACGGAAACACCATATATTTT
TRBJ2-7	-	-	TRBV28	CASSYGSSYEQYF	TGTGCCAGCAGTTATGGGAGCTCCTACGAGCAGTACTTC
TRBJ1-1	-	-	TRBV19	CASSIPSGANTEAFF	TGTGCCAGTAGTATTCCATCAGGGGCCAACACTGAAGCTTTCTTT
TRBJ2-2	TRBD2	-	TRBV7-9	CASSPGTTYTGELFF	TGTGCCAGCAGCCCTGGGACTACTTACACCGGGGAGCTGTTTTTT
TRBJ2-3	-	-	TRBV6-4	CASSDSNLADTQYF	TGTGCCAGCAGTGACTCAAACTTAGCGGATACGCAGTATTTT
TRBJ2-2	TRBD2	once	TRBV4-3	CASSQGHWVLAGNTGELFF	TGCGCCAGCAGCCAAGGTCATTGGGTATTAGCGGGGAACACCGGGGAGCTGTTTTTT
TRBJ2-3	-	-	TRBV21-1	CASSKVFPTTGPITDTQYF	TGTGCCAGCAGCAAAGTATTCCCAACGACAGGGCCAATCACAGATACGCAGTATTTT
TRBJ2-7	-	-	TRBV5-8	CASSLTSFSYEQYF	TGTGCCAGCAGCTTGACTAGCTTCTCCTACGAGCAGTACTTC
TRBJ2-7	-	-	TRBV5-6	CASSLALKRENVGQYF	TGTGCCAGCAGCTTGGCGCTCAAACGGGAGAATGTTGGGCAGTACTTC
TRBJ2-7	TRBD2	-	TRBV28	CASSWGLGNEQYF	TGTGCCAGCAGCTGGGGACTAGGGAACGAGCAGTACTTC
TRBJ1-1	-	-	TRBV27	CASSPQGQRGVAFF	TGTGCCAGCAGTCCACAAGGACAGAGGGGCGTAGCTTTCTTT
TRBJ1-2	-	few	TRBV3-1/TRBV3-2	CASSQMAGYTF	TGTGCCAGCAGCCAAATGGCCGGCTACACCTTC
TRBJ1-2	TRBD1	once	TRBV28	CASSSRGQGIGNYGYTF	TGTGCCAGCAGTTCTCGTGGACAGGGGATTGGGAACTATGGCTACACCTTC
TRBJ1-6	TRBD1	-	TRBV6-5	CASSSGGWNSPLHF	TGTGCCAGCAGCTCAGGGGGATGGAATTCACCCCTCCACTTT
TRBJ2-2	TRBD1	-	TRBV10-3	CANSGTANTGELFF	TGTGCCAACTCCGGGACAGCGAACACCGGGGAGCTGTTTTTT
TRBJ1-2	-	few	TRBV4-2	CASSQDEAFYGYTF	TGTGCCAGCAGCCAAGATGAGGCCTTCTATGGCTACACCTTC
TRBJ1-5	TRBD1	-	TRBV7-8	CASSTGQGYQPQHF	TGTGCCAGCAGCACTGGACAGGGGTATCAGCCCCAGCATTTT
TRBJ2-1	-	-	TRBV10-3	CAISAGQPVYNEQFF	TGTGCCATCAGTGCTGGGCAGCCCGTTTACAATGAGCAGTTCTTC
TRBJ2-5	-	-	TRBV29-1	CSVLQETQYF	TGCAGCGTCCTCCAAGAGACCCAGTACTTC
TRBJ2-7	TRBD2	-	TRBV3-1/TRBV3-2	CASSQPGLANYEQYF	TGTGCCAGCAGCCAACCAGGACTAGCGAACTACGAGCAGTACTTC
TRBJ1-1	-	-	TRBV7-2	CASSPRGRMNTEAFF	TGTGCCAGCAGCCCCCGAGGGCGAATGAACACTGAAGCTTTCTTT
TRBJ1-5	-	-	TRBV7-8	CASSLQGGQPQHF	TGTGCCAGCAGCTTACAGGGAGGACAGCCCCAGCATTTT
TRBJ1-2	-	few	TRBV6-2/TRBV6-3	CASSYSAAGFSSYTF	TGTGCCAGCAGTTACTCCGCAGCAGGGTTTAGTAGCTACACCTTC
TRBJ2-7	-	-	TRBV11-3	CASSTHPYEQYF	TGTGCCAGCAGTACTCATCCCTACGAGCAGTACTTC
TRBJ2-1	TRBD2	-	TRBV19	CASSIGVAGARDEQFF	TGTGCCAGTAGTATAGGGGTGGCGGGAGCTCGGGATGAGCAGTTCTTC
TRBJ2-3	TRBD2	-	TRBV5-1	CASSASGRAPDTQYF	TGCGCCAGCAGCGCTAGCGGGAGGGCCCCAGATACGCAGTATTTT
TRBJ2-3	-	once	TRBV2	CASRYAGDTQYF	TGTGCCAGCAGGTATGCGGGAGATACGCAGTATTTT
TRBJ2-3	-	-	TRBV29-1	CSVDKSTDTQYF	TGCAGCGTTGACAAAAGCACAGATACGCAGTATTTT
TRBJ2-1	TRBD2	-	TRBV5-1	CASSLGGLARSSYNEQFF	TGCGCCAGCAGCTTGGGGGGACTAGCGAGAAGCTCCTACAATGAGCAGTTCTTC
TRBJ1-5	TRBD1	-	TRBV19	CASSEVGQGNQPQHF	TGTGCCAGTTCTGAAGTCGGACAGGGAAATCAGCCCCAGCATTTT